Listed here are 14 T cell receptor beta chains from one sample, sequenced in a study of brain T cells in children with intractable seizures. Libraries were prepared by immunoSEQ multiplex PCR; TCRdb keeps only in-frame clonotypes and omits some of them. Found here are some 64,000 clones, approximately 95% of them singletons; the top ten hold more than 0.3%. The material was peripheral blood, obtained at surgery. These receptors all stem from a boy under three years old with focal cortical dysplasia and intractable seizures.

The chain carries TRBV27 and TRBJ2-3; 7 bases match TRBD1. This CDR3 is 15 amino acids long. The germline V gene has CDR1 MNHEY and CDR2 SMNVEV (reference sequence). V gave up 3 bases and J gave up 6 bases; unmatched junction bases: 9. The CDR3 nucleotides read TGTGCCAGCAGTTTCGACAGGGTGAGGTACGATACGCAGTATTTT. Protein product: CASSFDRVRYDTQYF.

The V gene is TRBV7-9, the J gene TRBJ2-1; 10 bases are a match to TRBD2. The CDR3 is 15 amino acids. After removal of 4 bases from V and 7 bases from J, the junction contained 7 bases not matched to a gene. Per germline, CDR1 SEHNR and CDR2 FQNEAQ (reference sequence). CDR3 region: CASSSEQRGGNEQFF. The DNA of the CDR3 is TGTGCCAGCAGCTCCGAACAGCGGGGGGGGAATGAGCAGTTCTTC.

The chain recombines TRBV19 with TRBJ2-7; D ambiguous. The V end lost 3 bases, the J end lost 3 bases, and 6 bases lay between the germline ends. Germline CDR1 reads LNHDA; CDR2 reads SQIVND (reference sequence). The length of the CDR3 is 12 residues. The CDR3 loop reads CASSIWGYEQYF. The CDR3 DNA is TGTGCCAGTAGTATTTGGGGCTACGAGCAGTACTTC.

The chain combines TRBV6-5 with TRBJ2-7; D could derive from TRBD1 or TRBD2 (5 bases each). Per the germline V gene, CDR1 is MNHEY and CDR2 is SVGAGI. There are 15 residues in the CDR3. Deletions cut 6 bases from V and 3 bases from J, with 18 bases between. CDR3 in amino acids: CASRRGGLPGYEQYF. The CDR3 DNA sequence: TGTGCCAGCAGGAGGGGCGGATTACCTGGCTACGAGCAGTACTTC.

The chain uses TRBV6-2 or TRBV6-3 and TRBJ2-5; perhaps TRBD1 as D (6 bases). The CDR3 runs to 16 residues. V shed 5 bases and J shed 7 bases, with 23 bases lying between them. The V gene's germline CDR1 is MNHEY and CDR2 SVGEGT. The CDR3 is CASSPRRDITSGTQYF. CDR3 nucleotides: TGTGCCAGCAGTCCACGTAGGGACATCACATCGGGGACCCAGTACTTC.

This clone was detected a few times. The chain recombines TRBV19 with TRBJ1-3; 8 bases are shared with TRBD1. The trim removed 7 bases at V and 3 bases at J, leaving 11 bases unmatched. Per germline, CDR1 LNHDA and CDR2 SQIVND (reference sequence). The CDR3 is 16 residues long. The CDR3 sequence: CASIYSTGERGNTIYF. CDR3 DNA sequence: TGTGCCAGTATCTATTCGACAGGGGAGCGTGGAAACACCATATATTTT.

In nucleotides, the CDR3 is TGTGCCAGCAGCTTGGCGCCAGCGACAAATCAAGAGACCCAGTACTTC. Translated: CASSLAPATNQETQYF. This chain joins TRBV5-4 and TRBJ2-5; D ambiguous. Trimming stripped 0 bases from V and 2 bases from J, with 14 bases between. The CDR3 runs to 16 residues. CDR1 SGHNT and CDR2 YYREEE come from the germline V gene (reference sequence).

This clone appeared a single time. V gene TRBV4-2 combines with J gene TRBJ2-7; tentative D call: TRBD2 (6 bases). V was trimmed by 0 bases and J by 1 base, leaving 13 bases between them. This CDR3 comprises 16 residues. Germline V gives CDR1 LGHNA, CDR2 YNFKEQ. CDR3 residues: CASSQEGAGTSYEQYF. As DNA, the CDR3 is TGTGCCAGCAGCCAAGAAGGGGCGGGGACGTCCTACGAGCAGTACTTC.

This clone showed up just once. The chain has TRBV4-1 and TRBJ2-3, with 7 bases matching TRBD2. V trimming: 1 base; J trimming: 2 bases; junction bases outside the gene matches: 3. CDR3 size: 15 residues. CDR1 and CDR2 from the germline V gene are MGHRA and YSYEKL. This CDR3 reads CASSQAAGFTDTQYF. The DNA of the CDR3 is TGCGCCAGCAGCCAAGCAGCGGGATTCACAGATACGCAGTATTTT.

The rearrangement links TRBV21-1 to TRBJ2-7; the tabulated D call, TRBD1, remains unverified against the DNA. TRBV21-1 is a pseudogene. The CDR3 is made up of 15 amino acids. This CDR3 reads CASSKDGDKTYEQYF. CDR3 DNA sequence: TGTGCCAGCAGCAAAGACGGGGACAAAACCTACGAGCAGTACTTC.

CDR3 residues: CASSLRGGGYEQYF. In DNA, the CDR3 is TGCGCCAGCAGCTTAAGAGGGGGCGGGTACGAGCAGTACTTC. The V and J genes are TRBV5-1 and TRBJ2-7; TRBD1 aligns across 7 bases. V dropped 2 bases and J dropped 4; count of bases not matched to a gene: 6. CDR1 and CDR2 from the germline V gene are SGHRS and YFSETQ. The CDR3 is 14 residues long.

The rearrangement joins TRBV10-3 to TRBJ1-3, with D uncertain. Trimming left V 0 bases short and J 6 bases short, with 12 bases between. Germline CDR1 reads ENHRY; CDR2 reads SYGVKD. The CDR3 has 15 residues. The DNA of the CDR3 is TGTGCCATCAGTGAGTCGCGGGGAGAGGAAAACACCATATATTTT. It yields the protein CAISESRGEENTIYF.

V is TRBV6-1 and J is TRBJ1-2; possible D gene TRBD1, 6 bases. Germline-derived CDR1 and CDR2 are MNHNS and SASEGT. Trimming took off 3 bases at V and 5 bases at J, with 13 bases between the two ends. The CDR3 is 14 amino acids. The CDR3 here is CASSDRGGGYGYTF. The CDR3, as DNA: TGTGCCAGCAGTGACAGGGGAGGGGGGTATGGCTACACCTTC.

This chain connects TRBV4-3 to TRBJ2-7; 7 nucleotides agree with TRBD2. V lost 1 base to trimming and J lost 7 bases; unmatched junction nucleotides: 10. The germline CDR1 and CDR2 sequences are LGHNA and YSLEER. This CDR3 has 15 amino acids. The CDR3 sequence: CASSQVHAGAWEQYF. As DNA, the CDR3 is TGCGCCAGCAGCCAAGTACATGCGGGAGCGTGGGAGCAGTACTTC.